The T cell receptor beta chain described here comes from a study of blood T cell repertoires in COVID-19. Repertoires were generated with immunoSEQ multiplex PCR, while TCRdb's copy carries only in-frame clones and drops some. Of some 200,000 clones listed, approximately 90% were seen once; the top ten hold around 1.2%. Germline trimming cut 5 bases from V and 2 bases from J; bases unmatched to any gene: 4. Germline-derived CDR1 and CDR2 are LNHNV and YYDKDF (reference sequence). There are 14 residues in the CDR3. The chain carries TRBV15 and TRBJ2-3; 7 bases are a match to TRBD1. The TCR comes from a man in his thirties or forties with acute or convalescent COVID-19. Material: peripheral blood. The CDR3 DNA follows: TGTGCCACCAGCCCCGGGACAGTCACAGATACGCAGTATTTT. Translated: CATSPGTVTDTQYF. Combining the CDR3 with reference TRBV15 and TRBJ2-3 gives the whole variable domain DAMVIQNPRYQVTQFGKPVTLSCSQTLNHNVMYWYQQKSSQAPKLLFHYYDKDFNNEADTPDNFQSRRPNTSFCFLDIRSPGLGDTAMYLCATSPGTVTDTQYFGPGTRLTVL.